The 2 T cell receptor beta chains below come from one sample, sequenced in a study of CD8 T cells in ankylosing spondylitis. TCRdb fed the 5' RACE reads into MiXCR, producing one record per CDR3 protein. The sample lists more than 150,000 distinct CDR3 sequences; roughly 18% were seen once. The sample taken for sequencing was blood, either unsorted or a sorted T cell fraction (not recorded which). The receptors derive from a male donor aged 5 to 29 with ankylosing spondylitis or in good health (not recorded which).

This clonotype was counted at least ten times. This sequence joins TRBV2 and TRBJ2-5; the D gene is possibly TRBD1 (5 bases). Germline CDR1 SNHLY, CDR2 FYNNEI. The germline V and J ends were trimmed by 4 bases and 2 bases, with 11 bases remaining between them. The CDR3 has 14 amino acids. CDR3 bases: TGTGCCAGCAGTGTCGACAGATCTCAAGAGACCCAGTACTTC. This sequence encodes CASSVDRSQETQYF. The variable domain in full, with the rest retrieved from reference TRBV2 and TRBJ2-5, is EPEVTQTPSHQVTQMGQEVILRCVPISNHLYFYWYRQILGQKVEFLVSFYNNEISEKSEIFDDQFSVERPDGSNFTLKIRSTKLEDSAMYFCASSVDRSQETQYFGPGTRLLVL.

This clonotype was found many times. The V gene is TRBV11-2, the J gene TRBJ2-5; D possibly corresponds to TRBD2 (5 bases). The V end was cut by 1 base, the J end by 1 base, with 10 bases between. Germline CDR1 is SGHAT and CDR2 is FQNNGV. The CDR3 has 15 amino acids. The DNA for the CDR3 is TGTGCCAGCAGCTTAGGACGGGAACCCCAAGAGACCCAGTACTTC. Protein: CASSLGREPQETQYF.